This entry lists 24 T cell receptor beta chains sequenced from one sample in a study of early T cells in non-severe SARS-CoV-2 infection. One entry per CDR3 protein, called by TCRdb with MiXCR from the 5' RACE reads. Of about 52,000 distinct CDR3 sequences listed, 11% are singletons. The sample taken for sequencing was whole blood. Source of these receptors: an adult who was a healthcare worker with PCR-confirmed SARS-CoV-2 infection or an uninfected control (not recorded which).

The sample holds many counts of this clonotype. The chain recombines TRBV7-2 with TRBJ1-3, with D uncertain. V was shortened by 5 bases and J by 0 bases, with 23 bases between the two germline ends. The germline V gene has CDR1 SGHTA and CDR2 FQGNSA. This CDR3 spans 19 amino acids. CDR3 residues: CASSPRLGGGRSSGNTIYF. The DNA for the CDR3 is TGTGCCAGCAGCCCCCGGCTTGGAGGCGGCAGGAGCTCTGGAAACACCATATATTTT. The whole variable domain, filled in from reference TRBV7-2 and TRBJ1-3, reads GAGVSQSPSNKVTEKGKDVELRCDPISGHTALYWYRQSLGQGLEFLIYFQGNSAPDKSGLPSDRFSAERTGGSVSTLTIQRTQQEDSAVYLCASSPRLGGGRSSGNTIYFGEGSWLTVV.

This clonotype was seen only a few times. This chain uses TRBV11-1 with TRBJ2-3; D possibly corresponds to TRBD1 (5 bases). V was pared by 3 bases and J by 11 bases, with 9 bases between. This CDR3 contains 11 residues. The germline gives CDR1 SGHAT, CDR2 FQDESV (reference sequence). The CDR3 nucleotides read TGTGCCAGCAGCTTTATTGGACAGCAGTATTTT. This encodes CASSFIGQQYF.

This chain links TRBV7-9 with TRBJ2-7; TRBD1 agrees at 10 bases. CDR1 and CDR2 (germline): SEHNR, FQNEAQ (reference sequence). V gave up 5 bases and J gave up 2 bases; unmatched junction bases: 6. The CDR3 is 15 amino acids. CDR3 amino acids: CASSTRDRGTYEQYF. The CDR3 region has the DNA TGTGCCAGCAGCACCCGGGACAGGGGTACCTACGAGCAGTACTTC.

The table lists this clonotype with a few counts. The chain couples TRBV28 to TRBJ2-7; D not certain. Trimming shortened V by 6 bases and J by 7 bases, and 10 bases separated the two germline ends. The CDR3 consists of 11 residues. CDR1 is MDHEN, CDR2 SYDVKM, per germline. The CDR3 sequence: CASSHLLEQYF. Here the CDR3 DNA reads TGTGCCAGCAGCCATTTGCTGGAGCAGTACTTC. The full variable domain, completed using reference TRBV28 and TRBJ2-7, is DVKVTQSSRYLVKRTGEKVFLECVQDMDHENMFWYRQDPGLGLRLIYFSYDVKMKEKGDIPEGYSVSREKKERFSLILESASTNQTSMYLCASSHLLEQYFGPGTRLTVT.

Notes on this clonotype: A much larger clone differs from this one at a single base, so this may be a read error. This chain links TRBV3-1 with TRBJ2-2; the match to TRBD1 covers 8 bases. CDR1 and CDR2 from the germline V gene are LGHDT and YNNKEL (reference sequence). V lost 6 bases and J lost 4; bases outside the gene matches: 13. The CDR3 contains 17 residues. CDR3 in DNA: TGTGCCAGCAGGCGGATCGGGACAGGATTGCTCACCGGGGAGCTGTTTTTT. Translating gives CASRRIGTGLLTGELFF.

At least ten counts were recorded for this clonotype. The CDR3 DNA sequence: TGCAGTCTAGCTGAATCCGGCGGTGAGCAGTTCTTC. This gives the protein CSLAESGGEQFF. The chain combines TRBV20-1 with TRBJ2-1; D possibly corresponds to TRBD2 (5 bases). Germline loops: CDR1 DFQATT, CDR2 SNEGSKA (reference sequence). This CDR3 region has 12 residues. V was cut by 8 bases and J by 9 bases, with 17 bases left in between.

This clonotype was observed at least ten times. The chain recombines TRBV3-1 with TRBJ2-1; possible D gene TRBD1, 6 bases. The CDR3 sequence is 15 residues long. Germline values: CDR1 LGHDT, CDR2 YNNKEL (reference sequence). Trimming left V 0 bases short and J 6 bases short, with 12 bases between. In DNA form, the CDR3 reads TGTGCCAGCAGCCAAGATTTCAGGGGCGGCAATGAGCAGTTCTTC. This gives the protein CASSQDFRGGNEQFF.

This clonotype showed up many times. An end of the junction differs from the germline gene, which may be a read error. This chain links TRBV25-1 with TRBJ2-5; TRBD1 aligns across 9 bases. The CDR3 totals 15 residues. CDR1 and CDR2 (germline): MGHDK, SYGVNS. The CDR3 loop reads CASRESGTGPKTQYF. DNA for the CDR3: TGTGCCAGCAGAGAATCGGGGACAGGGCCCAAGACCCAGTACTTC.

There are many counts of this clonotype. The chain is built from TRBV20-1 and TRBJ1-5, with 10 bases matching TRBD1. The V gene's germline CDR1 is DFQATT and CDR2 SNEGSKA (reference sequence). The junction had 5 bases not matched to a gene; V was cut back by 6 bases and J by 6 bases. The CDR3 consists of 13 residues. CDR3 coding DNA: TGCAGTGCCCCGGGACAGGGGCTTCAGCCCCAGCATTTT. It codes for CSAPGQGLQPQHF.

The CDR3 DNA reads as TGTGCCTGGAGTAGGACAGGGGAAGCTTTCTTT. Amino acid sequence: CAWSRTGEAFF. The chain links TRBV30 to TRBJ1-1, with 8 bases identical to TRBD1. After removal of 2 bases from V and 8 bases from J, the junction contained 1 base not matched to a gene. CDR1 GTSNPN and CDR2 SVGIG come from the germline V gene (reference sequence). This CDR3 has 11 amino acids.

This clonotype was detected ten times or more. The V gene is TRBV4-2, the J gene TRBJ2-7; 11 positions agree with TRBD1. The ends lost 1 base at V and 5 bases at J; junction bases unmatched: 4. CDR3 length: 15 amino acids. Germline CDR1 is LGHNA and CDR2 is YNFKEQ. This chain's CDR3 is CASSQVRGQGDEQYF. CDR3 bases: TGTGCCAGCAGCCAAGTACGGGGACAGGGGGACGAGCAGTACTTC.

This clonotype was seen many times. The CDR3 is CASSYYALGEKLFF. The CDR3 DNA is TGTGCCAGCAGTTATTATGCCCTCGGTGAAAAACTGTTTTTT. This chain joins TRBV6-6 and TRBJ1-4; D unclear. There are 14 residues in the CDR3. Between the trimmed V and J ends, which lost 3 bases and 7 bases, there was a span of 12 bases. Germline CDR1 reads MNHNY; CDR2 reads SVGAGI (reference sequence).

The chain has TRBV5-4 and TRBJ2-3, with 10 bases lining up with TRBD2. Looked up from germline, CDR1 is SGHNT and CDR2 is YYREEE (reference sequence). Unmatched junction bases numbered 6, after V lost 1 base and J lost 4 bases. There are 16 residues in the CDR3. The CDR3 nucleotides read TGTGCCAGCAGCTTGCCCCCTAGCGGGGGCTCAGATACGCAGTATTTT. Translation: CASSLPPSGGSDTQYF.

This clonotype appeared many times. This rearrangement joins TRBV5-4 to TRBJ2-6; no firm D call. The CDR3 extends over 18 amino acids. Germline V CDR1 and CDR2: SGHNT, YYREEE (reference sequence). The V end was cut by 6 bases, the J end by 0 bases, with 19 bases between. The CDR3 DNA sequence: TGTGCCAGCACCAAAGGTGAATTCTCGTCCTCTGGGGCCAACGTCCTGACTTTC. This encodes CASTKGEFSSSGANVLTF.

Only a few counts were recorded for this clonotype. The rearrangement joins TRBV20-1 to TRBJ2-1; the D call may be TRBD1 or TRBD2 (5 bases each). Trimming shortened V by 5 bases and J by 2 bases, and 10 bases separated the two germline ends. The germline gives CDR1 DFQATT, CDR2 SNEGSKA (reference sequence). This CDR3 spans 13 amino acids. CDR3 sequence (DNA): TGCAGTGCTGAGGGACCTACCTACAATGAGCAGTTCTTC. Protein sequence: CSAEGPTYNEQFF.

A few counts support this clonotype. V is TRBV12-3 or TRBV12-4 and J is TRBJ2-2, with TRBD1 matching over 8 bases. J was trimmed by 0 bases and V by 6 bases; bases with no gene match: 3. The CDR3 covers 15 residues. The DNA for the CDR3 is TGTGCCAGCAGCTCGGACAGGGCGAACACCGGGGAGCTGTTTTTT. Amino acids: CASSSDRANTGELFF.

The CDR3 here is CSARGGTDTQYF. CDR3 DNA: TGCAGTGCTAGAGGGGGGACAGATACGCAGTATTTT. V is TRBV20-1 and J is TRBJ2-3; D may correspond to TRBD1 or TRBD2 (5 bases each). Between the trimmed V and J ends, which lost 1 base and 3 bases, there was a span of 5 bases. Germline V gene data show CDR1 as DFQATT and CDR2 as SNEGSKA (reference sequence). The CDR3 contains 12 residues.

The J gene is TRBJ1-4, the V gene TRBV12-3 or TRBV12-4, with 7 positions matching TRBD1. V was pared by 5 bases and J by 4 bases, with 7 bases of the junction left unmatched. The CDR3 covers 15 residues. The DNA of the CDR3 is TGTGCCAGCAGTCCAGGGGGAGGGTATAATGAAAAACTGTTTTTT. Translated: CASSPGGGYNEKLFF.

The chain joins TRBV5-5 to TRBJ1-1; no definite D call. The CDR3 has 13 amino acids. The V gene lost 1 base and the J gene lost 7 bases, with 11 bases spanning the gap. Per the germline V gene, CDR1 is SGHKS and CDR2 is YYEKEE (reference sequence). In DNA form, the CDR3 reads TGTGCCAGCAGCTTGAAGGGCTACGGTGAAGCTTTCTTT. Translating it yields CASSLKGYGEAFF.

The chain uses TRBV29-1 and TRBJ2-1; D remains unclear. The CDR3 is 13 amino acids. Looked up from germline, CDR1 is SQVTM and CDR2 is ANQGSEA. The V and J ends lost 5 bases and 3 bases respectively, with 11 bases between them. CDR3 sequence reads: CSVTDGYYNEQFF. The CDR3 DNA reads as TGCAGCGTTACTGACGGCTACTACAATGAGCAGTTCTTC.

This sequence joins TRBV7-9 and TRBJ2-3; D is unresolved. Germline V gene lookup returns CDR1 SEHNR and CDR2 FQNEAQ (reference sequence). The CDR3 runs to 12 residues. The CDR3, as DNA: TGTAGCCGCCAGCCCTTCACAGATACGCAGTATTTT. It translates to CSRQPFTDTQYF. Filled out from reference TRBV7-9 and TRBJ2-3, the complete variable domain reads DTGVSQNPRHKITKRGQNVTFRCDPISEHNRLYWYRQTLGQGPEFLTYFQNEAQLEKSRLLSDRFSAERPKGSFSTLEIQRTEQGDSAMYLCSRQPFTDTQYFGPGTRLTVL.

The chain uses TRBV9 and TRBJ2-5; 8 bases line up with TRBD1. CDR1 is SGDLS, CDR2 YYNGEE, per germline. V shed 0 bases and J 5 bases; nucleotides not matched to a gene: 3. This CDR3 has 14 amino acids. CDR3 amino acids: CASSVAGGGETQYF. The CDR3 DNA reads TGTGCCAGCAGCGTAGCAGGGGGCGGGGAGACCCAGTACTTC. Full variable domain (outside the CDR3, taken from reference TRBV9 and TRBJ2-5): DSGVTQTPKHLITATGQRVTLRCSPRSGDLSVYWYQQSLDQGLQFLIQYYNGEERAKGNILERFSAQQFPDLHSELNLSSLELGDSALYFCASSVAGGGETQYFGPGTRLLVL.

V and J are TRBV5-1 and TRBJ2-7, with TRBD1 identical over 8 bases. This CDR3 is built from 14 residues. The ends lost 4 bases at V and 5 bases at J; junction bases unmatched: 8. Germline-derived CDR1 and CDR2 are SGHRS and YFSETQ. CDR3 protein: CASSGQGIVHEQYF. CDR3 in DNA: TGCGCCAGCAGCGGACAGGGAATAGTCCACGAGCAGTACTTC.

This chain connects TRBV19 to TRBJ2-3; D gene uncertain. This CDR3 region has 13 residues. Looked up from germline, CDR1 is LNHDA and CDR2 is SQIVND (reference sequence). This chain's CDR3 is CATRAASTDTQYF. The CDR3, as DNA: TGTGCGACGCGAGCAGCAAGCACAGATACGCAGTATTTT.